Listed here is a single TCR beta chain. The target antigen is unknown. The CDR3 regions of TCR beta were amplified from RNA transcripts. The HTBI set primed first-round TCR CDR3 RT-PCR. TCRdb recomputed calls from the multiplex PCR reads with MiXCR, one row per CDR3 protein. The sample lists some 490,000 distinct CDR3 sequences; approximately 23% were seen once. These data originate in a study of T cells in Graves' hyperthyroidism and ophthalmopathy. Findings and limits, study-wide: It was a median about 7.1 months before onset that the model predicted ophthalmopathy. Blood held most thyroid clonotypes expanded above 0.001 frequency.

Clinical symptoms, serum thyroxine and TRAb, thyroid ultrasound and orbital computed tomography were used for the diagnoses. This sample holds PBMCs from about 10 ml fresh peripheral blood. The CDR3 length is 15 residues. The V end was cut by 0 bases, the J end by 3 bases, with 11 bases between. The V gene's germline CDR1 is LGHDT and CDR2 YNNKEL (reference sequence). The sequencing sample was made of blood. The chain couples TRBV3-1 to TRBJ1-1; no firm D call. This TCR was recovered from a woman in her sixties or seventies with Graves' ophthalmopathy. Here the CDR3 DNA reads TGTGCCAGCAGCCAAGAAATAGGTGGGTACACTGAAGCTTTCTTT. It specifies CASSQEIGGYTEAFF. Looking up the rest from reference TRBV3-1 and TRBJ1-1 gives the full variable domain: DTAVSQTPKYLVTQMGNDKSIKCEQNLGHDTMYWYKQDSKKFLKIMFSYNNKELIINETVPNRFSPKSPDKAHLNLHINSLELGDSAVYFCASSQEIGGYTEAFFGQGTRLTVV.